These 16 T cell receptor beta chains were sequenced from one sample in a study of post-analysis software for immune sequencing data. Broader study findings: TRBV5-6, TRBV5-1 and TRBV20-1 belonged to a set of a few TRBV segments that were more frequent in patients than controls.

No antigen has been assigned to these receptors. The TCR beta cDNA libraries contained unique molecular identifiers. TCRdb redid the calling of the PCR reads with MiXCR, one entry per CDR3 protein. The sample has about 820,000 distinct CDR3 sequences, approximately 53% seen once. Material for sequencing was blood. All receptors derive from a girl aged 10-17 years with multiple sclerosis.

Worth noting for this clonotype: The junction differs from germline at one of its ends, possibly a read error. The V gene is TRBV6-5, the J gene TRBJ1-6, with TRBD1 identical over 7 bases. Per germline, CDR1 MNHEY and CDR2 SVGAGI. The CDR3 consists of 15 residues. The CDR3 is CASSYEGAKDSPLHF. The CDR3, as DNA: TGTGCTAGCAGTTACGAGGGGGCAAAGGATTCACCCCTCCACTTT.

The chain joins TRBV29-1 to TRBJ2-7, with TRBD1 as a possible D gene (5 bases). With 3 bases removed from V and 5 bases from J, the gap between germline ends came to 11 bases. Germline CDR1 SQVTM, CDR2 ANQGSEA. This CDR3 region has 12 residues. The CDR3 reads CSVEPRANEQYF. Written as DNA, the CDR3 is TGCAGCGTTGAGCCCAGGGCCAACGAGCAGTACTTC.

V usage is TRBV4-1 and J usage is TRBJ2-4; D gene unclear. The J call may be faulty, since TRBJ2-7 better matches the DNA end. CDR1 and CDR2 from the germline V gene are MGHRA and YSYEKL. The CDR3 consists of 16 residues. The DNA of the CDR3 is TGCGCCAGCAGCCAAGAAAAAGGAAACGGCGCCTACGAGCAGTACTTC. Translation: CASSQEKGNGAYEQYF.

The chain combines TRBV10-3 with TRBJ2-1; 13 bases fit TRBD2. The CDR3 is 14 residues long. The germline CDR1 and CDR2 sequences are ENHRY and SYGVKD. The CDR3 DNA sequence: TGTGCTTCGGGACTAGCGGGAACCAACAATGAGCAGTTCTTC. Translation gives CASGLAGTNNEQFF.

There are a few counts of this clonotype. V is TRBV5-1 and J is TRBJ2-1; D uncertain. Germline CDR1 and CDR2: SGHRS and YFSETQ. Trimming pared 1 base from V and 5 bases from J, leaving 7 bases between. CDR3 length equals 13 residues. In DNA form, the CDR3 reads TGCGCCAGCAGCTTGAGGAGAGACAATGAGCAGTTCTTC. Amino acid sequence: CASSLRRDNEQFF.

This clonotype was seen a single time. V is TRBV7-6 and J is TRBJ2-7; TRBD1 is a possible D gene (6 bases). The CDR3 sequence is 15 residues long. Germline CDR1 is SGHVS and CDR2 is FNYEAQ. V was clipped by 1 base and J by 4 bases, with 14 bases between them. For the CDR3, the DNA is TGTGCCAGCAGCTTAGATCAGGGGTCGGGGTACGAGCAGTACTTC. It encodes CASSLDQGSGYEQYF.

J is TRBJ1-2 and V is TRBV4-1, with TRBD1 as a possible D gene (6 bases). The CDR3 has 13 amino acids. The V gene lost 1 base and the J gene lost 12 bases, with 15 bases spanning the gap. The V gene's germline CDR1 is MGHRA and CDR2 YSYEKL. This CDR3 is CASSQVGGPRDTF. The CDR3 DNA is TGCGCCAGCAGCCAAGTAGGGGGACCGCGAGACACCTTC.

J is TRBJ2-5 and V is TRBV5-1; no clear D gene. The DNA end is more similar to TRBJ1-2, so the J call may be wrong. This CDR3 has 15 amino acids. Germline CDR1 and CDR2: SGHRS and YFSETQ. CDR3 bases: TGCGCCAGCAGCTTGGACCAGATTGGCCCTCAGGGCTACACCTTC. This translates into CASSLDQIGPQGYTF.

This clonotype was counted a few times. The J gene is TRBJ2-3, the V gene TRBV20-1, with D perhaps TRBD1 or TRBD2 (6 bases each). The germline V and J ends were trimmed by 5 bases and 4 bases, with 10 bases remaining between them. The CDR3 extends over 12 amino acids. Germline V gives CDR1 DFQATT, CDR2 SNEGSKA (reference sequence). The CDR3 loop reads CSADRGADTQYF. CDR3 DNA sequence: TGCAGTGCTGATAGGGGGGCAGATACGCAGTATTTT.

The CDR3 nucleotides read TGTGCCAGCAGTTTACTGGCGGGGGAGGGGGAGACCCAGTACTTC. Residues: CASSLLAGEGETQYF. V gene TRBV12-3 or TRBV12-4 combines with J gene TRBJ2-5, with TRBD2 identical over 7 bases. Losses at the gene ends were 2 bases for V and 5 bases for J; bases not matched to a gene: 8. This CDR3 contains 15 residues.

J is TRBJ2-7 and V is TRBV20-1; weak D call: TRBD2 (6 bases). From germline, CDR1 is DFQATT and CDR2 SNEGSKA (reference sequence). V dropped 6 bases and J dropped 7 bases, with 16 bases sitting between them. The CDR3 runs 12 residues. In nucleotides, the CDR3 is TGCAGTGCGACTATAGCCGGGGGTGAGCAGTACTTC. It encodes CSATIAGGEQYF.

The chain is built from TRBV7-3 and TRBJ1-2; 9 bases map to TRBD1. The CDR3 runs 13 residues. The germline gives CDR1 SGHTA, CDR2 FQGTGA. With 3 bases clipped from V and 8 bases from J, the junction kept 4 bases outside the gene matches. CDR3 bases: TGTGCCAGCAGCTTGGGACAGGGCATCGGCTACACCTTC. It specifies CASSLGQGIGYTF.

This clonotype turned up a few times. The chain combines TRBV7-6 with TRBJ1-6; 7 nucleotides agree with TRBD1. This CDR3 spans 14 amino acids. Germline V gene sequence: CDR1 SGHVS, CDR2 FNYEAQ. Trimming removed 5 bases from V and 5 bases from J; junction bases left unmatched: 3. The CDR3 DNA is TGTGCCAGCAGCACCGGGACAGATAATTCACCCCTCCACTTT. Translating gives CASSTGTDNSPLHF.

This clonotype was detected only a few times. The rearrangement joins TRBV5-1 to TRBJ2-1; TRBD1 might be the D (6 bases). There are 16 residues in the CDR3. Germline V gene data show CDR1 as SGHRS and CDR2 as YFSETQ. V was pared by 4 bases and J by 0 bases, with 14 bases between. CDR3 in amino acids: CASSHGQSSSYNEQFF. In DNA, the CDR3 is TGCGCCAGCAGCCACGGACAGTCGAGCTCCTACAATGAGCAGTTCTTC. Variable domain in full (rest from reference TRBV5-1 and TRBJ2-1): KAGVTQTPRYLIKTRGQQVTLSCSPISGHRSVSWYQQTPGQGLQFLFEYFSETQRNKGNFPGRFSGRQFSNSRSEMNVSTLELGDSALYLCASSHGQSSSYNEQFFGPGTRLTVL.

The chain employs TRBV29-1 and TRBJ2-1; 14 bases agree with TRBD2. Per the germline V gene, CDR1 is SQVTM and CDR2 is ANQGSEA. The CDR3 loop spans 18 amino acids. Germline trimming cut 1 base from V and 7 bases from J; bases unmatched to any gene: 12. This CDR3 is CSVEGTSGRHFVGNEQFF. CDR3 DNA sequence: TGCAGCGTTGAAGGGACTAGCGGGAGGCATTTTGTGGGGAATGAGCAGTTCTTC.

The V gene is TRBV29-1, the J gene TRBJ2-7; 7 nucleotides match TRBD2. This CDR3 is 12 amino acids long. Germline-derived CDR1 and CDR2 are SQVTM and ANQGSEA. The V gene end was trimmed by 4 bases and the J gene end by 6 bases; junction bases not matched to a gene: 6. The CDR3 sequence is CSVGAAGSEQYF. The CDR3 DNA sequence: TGCAGCGTTGGTGCAGCGGGGAGCGAGCAGTACTTC.